Below, one T cell receptor beta chain is given with its context. Amplification used 60 Vbeta primers and 13 Jbeta primers. Produced via immunoSEQ multiplex PCR; TCRdb's table is partial and in-frame only. The sample comprises fewer than 90,000 clones, about 80% of which are singletons, and 1.4% rests with the top ten. This record comes from a study of cytomegalovirus exposure and HLA in healthy donors. Sampled while nominally healthy, donors likely had unrecorded immune exposures. The germline CDR1 and CDR2 sequences are MNHEY and SVGAGI. The junction had 4 bases not matched to a gene; V was cut back by 2 bases and J by 4 bases. The CDR3 is made up of 14 amino acids.

Material for sequencing was PBMCs. The sequence was obtained from a male donor in good health and CMV-seronegative. The J gene is TRBJ2-5, the V gene TRBV6-5, with TRBD2 matching 7 bases. The CDR3 sequence: CASSYGGEAETQYF. CDR3 DNA: TGTGCCAGCAGTTACGGGGGGGAGGCAGAGACCCAGTACTTC.